The 29 T cell receptor beta chains presented below share a single source sample, sequenced in a study of control samples from healthy donors and cancer patients. Clones were sequenced by immunoSEQ multiplex PCR, and TCRdb holds only the in-frame ones, with some missing. The sample consists of more than 70,000 clones, 94% of them appearing once. The material sequenced was blood. These receptor sequences come from a woman aged 25-40 years in good health.

The chain combines TRBV7-6 with TRBJ2-7; D is undetermined. Germline assignment: CDR1 SGHVS and CDR2 FNYEAQ. V gave up 5 bases and J gave up 0 bases, with 8 bases separating them. This CDR3 spans 13 amino acids. Here the CDR3 reads CASSLDVSYEQYF. In nucleotides, the CDR3 is TGTGCCAGCAGCCTGGATGTCTCCTACGAGCAGTACTTC.

The chain has TRBV5-6 and TRBJ2-5; D not certain. V lost 0 bases and J lost 7, with 13 bases in between. The CDR3 contains 14 residues. CDR1 and CDR2 from the germline V gene are SGHDT and YYEEEE. CDR3 residues: CASSLGSGDVTQYF. In DNA form, the CDR3 reads TGTGCCAGCAGCTTGGGATCAGGCGATGTGACCCAGTACTTC. The full variable domain, rest sourced from reference TRBV5-6 and TRBJ2-5, is DAGVTQSPTHLIKTRGQQVTLRCSPKSGHDTVSWYQQALGQGPQFIFQYYEEEERQRGNFPDRFSGHQFPNYSSELNVNALLLGDSALYLCASSLGSGDVTQYFGPGTRLLVL.

The chain couples TRBV6-1 to TRBJ2-7, with D unclear. Per germline, CDR1 MNHNS and CDR2 SASEGT. V lost 0 bases and J lost 3, with 6 bases in between. The CDR3 runs 13 residues. In DNA form, the CDR3 reads TGTGCCAGCAGTGAAGCGGTGGTCTACGAGCAGTACGTC. Translated: CASSEAVVYEQYV.

The chain links TRBV3-1 (or the pseudogene TRBV3-2) to TRBJ2-2; possibly TRBD2 for D (6 bases). CDR3 size: 15 residues. V dropped 5 bases and J dropped 6 bases, with 16 bases sitting between them. Germline lookup yields CDR1 LGHDT and CDR2 YNNKEL (reference sequence). For the CDR3, the DNA is TGTGCCAGCAGCGAAAGCGGGTGGCCCGCCGGGGAGCTGTTTTTT. Translating it yields CASSESGWPAGELFF.

The chain has TRBV6-1 and TRBJ1-2, with 7 bases lining up with TRBD1. The CDR3 is 14 residues long. Germline CDR1 and CDR2: MNHNS and SASEGT. With V trimmed by 3 bases and J by 5 bases, 6 bases remained unmatched. CDR3: CASSDGDSGYGYTF. CDR3 coding DNA: TGTGCCAGCAGTGATGGGGACAGCGGGTATGGCTACACCTTC.

The rearrangement links TRBV24-1 to TRBJ2-6, with D uncertain. Germline V gene data show CDR1 as KGHDR and CDR2 as SFDVKD. The V end was cut by 4 bases, the J end by 5 bases, with 23 bases between. CDR3 length equals 19 residues. CDR3 protein: CATSDMASNQQSRANVLTF. The DNA for the CDR3 is TGTGCCACCAGTGACATGGCTAGTAACCAACAAAGTCGGGCCAACGTCCTGACTTTC.

V gene TRBV2 combines with J gene TRBJ2-2; the match to TRBD2 covers 7 bases. This CDR3 spans 16 amino acids. Germline V CDR1 and CDR2: SNHLY, FYNNEI. The junction had 11 bases not matched to a gene; V was cut back by 6 bases and J by 4 bases. The CDR3 region has the DNA TGTGCCAGCAGAGTCGGGGGGACTTCCCGCACCGGGGAGCTGTTTTTT. This sequence encodes CASRVGGTSRTGELFF.

The chain is built from TRBV27 and TRBJ1-5; unclear D gene. Trimming removed 3 bases at V and 2 bases at J, with 5 bases between. The CDR3 extends over 13 amino acids. Germline V gives CDR1 MNHEY, CDR2 SMNVEV (reference sequence). CDR3 loop: CASSFDGNQPQHF. CDR3 coding DNA: TGTGCCAGCAGTTTTGACGGCAATCAGCCCCAGCATTTT.

The chain has TRBV2 and TRBJ1-1; no firm D call. Germline CDR1 and CDR2: SNHLY and FYNNEI. Trimming stripped 7 bases from V and 5 bases from J, with 17 bases between. The CDR3 extends over 14 amino acids. CDR3 sequence (DNA): TGTGCCAGCAACCGGAGGGTGGCGGTAACTGAAGCTTTCTTT. Protein sequence: CASNRRVAVTEAFF.

V gene TRBV11-2 combines with J gene TRBJ1-4, with D unresolved. V lost 3 bases and J lost 2, with 7 bases in between. The CDR3 sequence is 14 residues long. In germline, CDR1 is SGHAT, CDR2 FQNNGV. The CDR3 here is CASSLFRTNEKLFF. The CDR3 DNA reads as TGTGCCAGCAGCTTGTTTAGGACTAATGAAAAACTGTTTTTT.

The chain recombines TRBV9 with TRBJ2-1, with D hard to call. Germline V CDR1 and CDR2: SGDLS, YYNGEE. V dropped 0 bases and J dropped 4 bases, with 14 bases sitting between them. CDR3 length: 16 residues. The CDR3 region has the DNA TGTGCCAGCAGCGTAGCTCAGACTGGGATGTACAATGAGCAGTTCTTC. Translation gives CASSVAQTGMYNEQFF.

The chain couples TRBV3-1 (or the pseudogene TRBV3-2) to TRBJ1-6; the D gene is possibly TRBD1 (6 bases). V dropped 4 bases and J dropped 14 bases, with 18 bases sitting between them. CDR3 length: 14 amino acids. The germline gives CDR1 LGHDT, CDR2 YNNKEL (reference sequence). The CDR3: CASSLYTQGETLHF. The CDR3 DNA reads as TGTGCCAGCAGCCTTTACACACAGGGCGAGACCCTCCACTTT.

The V call is TRBV6-5, the J call TRBJ2-7, with D hard to call. Per the germline V gene, CDR1 is MNHEY and CDR2 is SVGAGI. CDR3 length: 15 residues. Trimming left V 5 bases short and J 0 bases short, with 14 bases between. CDR3 region: CASSPFSGISYEQYF. As DNA, the CDR3 is TGTGCCAGCAGTCCTTTCTCAGGTATCTCCTACGAGCAGTACTTC.

This chain joins TRBV18 and TRBJ2-1; D perhaps matches TRBD2 (5 bases). Per the germline V gene, CDR1 is KGHSH and CDR2 is LQKENI. The V gene lost 0 bases and the J gene lost 5 bases, with 8 bases spanning the gap. There are 14 residues in the CDR3. The CDR3 sequence is CASSPPRADNEQFF. CDR3 nucleotide sequence: TGTGCCAGCTCACCACCGAGGGCCGACAATGAGCAGTTCTTC. Supplemented by reference TRBV18 and TRBJ2-1, the full variable domain reads NAGVMQNPRHLVRRRGQEARLRCSPMKGHSHVYWYRQLPEEGLKFMVYLQKENIIDESGMPKERFSAEFPKEGPSILRIQQVVRGDSAAYFCASSPPRADNEQFFGPGTRLTVL.

The J gene is TRBJ1-2, the V gene TRBV11-3; 7 bases align to TRBD1. Unmatched junction bases numbered 4, after V lost 3 bases and J lost 3 bases. Germline loops: CDR1 SGHNT, CDR2 YENEEA. This CDR3 has 14 amino acids. CDR3 nucleotides: TGTGCCAGCAGCTTTAACAGGGGCGACTATGGCTACACCTTC. This encodes CASSFNRGDYGYTF.

The chain recombines TRBV27 with TRBJ1-2; 10 positions agree with TRBD1. The CDR3 consists of 14 residues. The junction had 8 bases not matched to a gene; V was cut back by 5 bases and J by 8 bases. Per germline, CDR1 MNHEY and CDR2 SMNVEV (reference sequence). The CDR3 DNA follows: TGTGCCAGCAGTCCTGGACAGGGGGGGGGCGGCTACACCTTC. Amino acids: CASSPGQGGGGYTF.

J is TRBJ1-1 and V is TRBV4-1; D is uncertain. The CDR3 has 11 amino acids. Trimming left V 2 bases short and J 6 bases short, with 4 bases between. CDR1 and CDR2 (germline): MGHRA, YSYEKL. For the CDR3, the DNA is TGCGCCAGCAGCCAACAAGCTGAAGCTTTCTTT. The encoded protein is CASSQQAEAFF.

V is TRBV7-3 and J is TRBJ1-6; 8 bases fit TRBD1. Trimming cost V 5 bases and J 6 bases; bases outside gene matches: 6. CDR3 length: 15 amino acids. CDR1 and CDR2 from the germline V gene are SGHTA and FQGTGA. The chain's CDR3 is CASSDGTGLNSPLHF. Written as DNA, the CDR3 is TGTGCCAGCAGCGACGGGACAGGTCTTAATTCACCCCTCCACTTT. The variable domain in full, with the rest retrieved from reference TRBV7-3 and TRBJ1-6, is GAGVSQTPSNKVTEKGKYVELRCDPISGHTALYWYRQSLGQGPEFLIYFQGTGAADDSGLPNDRFFAVRPEGSVSTLKIQRTERGDSAVYLCASSDGTGLNSPLHFGNGTRLTVT.

The chain employs TRBV5-1 and TRBJ2-3, with D perhaps matching TRBD1 or TRBD2 (5 bases each). The germline gives CDR1 SGHRS, CDR2 YFSETQ. V dropped 7 bases and J dropped 3 bases, with 21 bases sitting between them. The length of the CDR3 is 16 residues. This chain's CDR3 is CASRSSGPSITDTQYF. CDR3 DNA: TGCGCCAGCCGGTCTTCGGGACCGAGCATTACAGATACGCAGTATTTT.

The CDR3 sequence is CASKGGASTEAFF. Here the CDR3 DNA reads TGTGCCAGCAAGGGCGGCGCGTCCACTGAAGCTTTCTTT. The chain recombines TRBV25-1 with TRBJ1-1, with D uncertain. Germline V gives CDR1 MGHDK, CDR2 SYGVNS. This CDR3 has 13 residues. The V and J ends lost 7 bases and 4 bases respectively, with 13 bases between them.

In this sample, this clone turned up once. This chain joins TRBV9 and TRBJ1-5, with TRBD1 matching over 12 bases. Trimming removed 2 bases from V and 4 bases from J; junction bases left unmatched: 10. CDR3 length: 18 amino acids. Germline CDR1 SGDLS, CDR2 YYNGEE. CDR3 in amino acids: CASSVKGQGALGNQPQHF. The CDR3, as DNA: TGTGCCAGCAGCGTGAAGGGACAGGGGGCATTAGGGAATCAGCCCCAGCATTTT. The whole variable domain, filled in from reference TRBV9 and TRBJ1-5, reads DSGVTQTPKHLITATGQRVTLRCSPRSGDLSVYWYQQSLDQGLQFLIQYYNGEERAKGNILERFSAQQFPDLHSELNLSSLELGDSALYFCASSVKGQGALGNQPQHFGDGTRLSIL.

The V and J genes are TRBV5-4 and TRBJ2-1; 8 bases are shared with TRBD2. After removal of 0 bases from V and 8 bases from J, the junction contained 10 bases not matched to a gene. Germline V gene lookup returns CDR1 SGHNT and CDR2 YYREEE (reference sequence). This CDR3 contains 16 residues. CDR3 sequence (DNA): TGTGCCAGCAGCTTGGGTGACCGGGGGGGCAGGGATGAGCAGTTCTTC. Translated: CASSLGDRGGRDEQFF.

J is TRBJ1-5 and V is TRBV25-1; 11 positions match TRBD1. Germline CDR1 and CDR2: MGHDK and SYGVNS. This CDR3 is 16 amino acids long. V trimming: 4 bases; J trimming: 3 bases; junction bases outside the gene matches: 5. This CDR3 reads CASSAGTGGINQPQHF. In DNA, the CDR3 is TGTGCCAGCAGTGCCGGGACAGGGGGGATCAATCAGCCCCAGCATTTT.

The chain links TRBV2 to TRBJ1-2, with a tentative D call TRBD1 (5 bases). Germline V gene lookup returns CDR1 SNHLY and CDR2 FYNNEI. Trimming cost V 4 bases and J 4 bases, with 13 bases left between them. The CDR3 contains 14 residues. The CDR3 loop is CASSGQGTPYGYTF. The DNA for the CDR3 is TGTGCCAGCAGTGGTCAAGGGACCCCCTATGGCTACACCTTC.

J is TRBJ1-2 and V is TRBV19, with D possibly matching TRBD1 (5 bases). Germline V gene lookup returns CDR1 LNHDA and CDR2 SQIVND (reference sequence). V gave up 9 bases and J gave up 7 bases, with 24 bases separating them. The CDR3 is 15 residues long. In nucleotides, the CDR3 is TGTGCCAGCTGGGCTTGGACACCAGCGGGTGGTGGCTACACCTTC. Its protein product is CASWAWTPAGGGYTF.

The V and J genes are TRBV4-1 and TRBJ1-2; maybe TRBD1 (6 bases). CDR1 is MGHRA and CDR2 is YSYEKL in the germline V gene. The CDR3 length is 15 residues. V was clipped by 0 bases and J by 5 bases, with 13 bases between them. CDR3 nucleotides: TGCGCCAGCAGCCAAGATCCCGGGGGCGGTTATGGCTACACCTTC. It encodes CASSQDPGGGYGYTF.

This rearrangement joins TRBV2 to TRBJ2-7; D may be TRBD1 or TRBD2 (5 bases each). This CDR3 is 14 amino acids long. Germline V gives CDR1 SNHLY, CDR2 FYNNEI. V lost 4 bases and J lost 2, with 12 bases in between. CDR3 in amino acids: CASSAWDRAYEQYF. The CDR3 DNA follows: TGTGCCAGCAGTGCCTGGGACCGAGCCTACGAGCAGTACTTC.

The gene calls are TRBV5-5 and TRBJ1-1; unclear D gene. This CDR3 has 14 amino acids. V lost 4 bases and J 0 bases, leaving 10 bases between the germline ends. CDR1 SGHKS and CDR2 YYEKEE come from the germline V gene (reference sequence). CDR3 sequence reads: CASSRGGMNTEAFF. The CDR3 coding sequence is TGTGCCAGCAGCCGGGGAGGAATGAACACTGAAGCTTTCTTT.

The chain links TRBV18 to TRBJ2-5, with 14 positions matching TRBD2. The CDR3 has 16 amino acids. V gave up 4 bases and J gave up 4 bases; unmatched junction bases: 5. Germline values: CDR1 KGHSH, CDR2 LQKENI. The CDR3 DNA follows: TGTGCCAGCTCACGACCGGGACTAGCGGGGGTAGAGACCCAGTACTTC. This codes for CASSRPGLAGVETQYF.